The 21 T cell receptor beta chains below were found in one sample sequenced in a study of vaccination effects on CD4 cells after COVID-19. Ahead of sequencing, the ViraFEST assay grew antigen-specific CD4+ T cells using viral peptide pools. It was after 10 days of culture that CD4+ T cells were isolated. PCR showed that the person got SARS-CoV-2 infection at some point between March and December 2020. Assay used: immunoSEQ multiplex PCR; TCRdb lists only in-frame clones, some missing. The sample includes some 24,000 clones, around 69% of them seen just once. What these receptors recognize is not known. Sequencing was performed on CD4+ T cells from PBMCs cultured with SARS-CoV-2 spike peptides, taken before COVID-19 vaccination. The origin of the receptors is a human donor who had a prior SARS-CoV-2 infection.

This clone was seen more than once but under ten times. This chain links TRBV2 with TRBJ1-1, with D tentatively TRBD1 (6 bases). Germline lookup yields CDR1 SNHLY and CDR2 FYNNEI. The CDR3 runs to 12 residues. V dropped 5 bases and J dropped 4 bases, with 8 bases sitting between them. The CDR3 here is CASSQTGTEAFF. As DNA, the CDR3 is TGTGCCAGCAGTCAGACAGGCACTGAAGCTTTCTTT.

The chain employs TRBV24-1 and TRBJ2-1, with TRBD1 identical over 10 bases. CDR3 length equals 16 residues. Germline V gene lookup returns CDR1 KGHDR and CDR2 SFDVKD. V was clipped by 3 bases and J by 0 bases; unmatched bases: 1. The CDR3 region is CATSDRDRGSYNEQFF. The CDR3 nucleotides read TGTGCCACCAGTGATAGGGACAGGGGCTCCTACAATGAGCAGTTCTTC.

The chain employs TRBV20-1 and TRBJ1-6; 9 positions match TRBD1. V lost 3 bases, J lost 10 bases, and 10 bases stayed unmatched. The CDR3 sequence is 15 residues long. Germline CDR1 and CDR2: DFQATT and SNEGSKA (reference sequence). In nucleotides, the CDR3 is TGCAGTGCTAGTCTGGGACAGGGTAGTGACTCACCCCTCCACTTT. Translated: CSASLGQGSDSPLHF.

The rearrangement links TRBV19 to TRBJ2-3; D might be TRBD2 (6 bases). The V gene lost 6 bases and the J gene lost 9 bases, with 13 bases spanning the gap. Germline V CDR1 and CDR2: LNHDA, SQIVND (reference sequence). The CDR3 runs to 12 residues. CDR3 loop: CASSGSSLTQYF. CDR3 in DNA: TGTGCCAGTAGCGGGAGTTCACTCACGCAGTATTTT.

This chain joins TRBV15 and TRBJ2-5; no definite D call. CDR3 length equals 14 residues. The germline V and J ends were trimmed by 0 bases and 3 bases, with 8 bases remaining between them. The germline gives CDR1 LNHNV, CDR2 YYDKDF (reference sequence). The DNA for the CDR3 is TGTGCCACCAGCAGAGATCGAACAAAAGAGACCCAGTACTTC. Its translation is CATSRDRTKETQYF.

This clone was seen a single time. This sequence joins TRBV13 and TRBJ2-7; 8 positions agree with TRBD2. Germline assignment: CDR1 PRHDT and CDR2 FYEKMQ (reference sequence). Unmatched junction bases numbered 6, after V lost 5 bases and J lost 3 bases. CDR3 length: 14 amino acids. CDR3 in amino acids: CASSPSGFHYEQYF. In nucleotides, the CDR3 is TGTGCCAGCAGCCCTAGCGGGTTCCACTACGAGCAGTACTTC.

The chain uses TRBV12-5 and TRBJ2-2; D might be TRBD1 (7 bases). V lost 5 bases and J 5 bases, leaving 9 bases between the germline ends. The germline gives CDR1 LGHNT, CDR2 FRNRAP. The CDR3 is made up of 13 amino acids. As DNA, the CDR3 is TGTGCTAGTGGTCCAGGGGGGACCGGGGAGCTGTTTTTT. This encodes CASGPGGTGELFF.

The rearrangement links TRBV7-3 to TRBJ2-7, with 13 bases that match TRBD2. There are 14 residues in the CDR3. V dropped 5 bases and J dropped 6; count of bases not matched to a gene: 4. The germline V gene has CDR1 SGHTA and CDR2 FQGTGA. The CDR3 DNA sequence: TGTGCCAGCAGCCCAGGACTAGCGGGAGCCGAGCAGTACTTC. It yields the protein CASSPGLAGAEQYF. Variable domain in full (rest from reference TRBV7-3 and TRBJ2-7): GAGVSQTPSNKVTEKGKYVELRCDPISGHTALYWYRQSLGQGPEFLIYFQGTGAADDSGLPNDRFFAVRPEGSVSTLKIQRTERGDSAVYLCASSPGLAGAEQYFGPGTRLTVT.

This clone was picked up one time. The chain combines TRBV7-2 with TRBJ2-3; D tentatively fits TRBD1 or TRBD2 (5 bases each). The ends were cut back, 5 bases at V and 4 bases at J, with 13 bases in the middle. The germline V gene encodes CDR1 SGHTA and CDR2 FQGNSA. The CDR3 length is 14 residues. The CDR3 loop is CASSLPGRSDTQYF. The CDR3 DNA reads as TGTGCCAGCAGCCTGCCGGGACGGTCAGATACGCAGTATTTT.

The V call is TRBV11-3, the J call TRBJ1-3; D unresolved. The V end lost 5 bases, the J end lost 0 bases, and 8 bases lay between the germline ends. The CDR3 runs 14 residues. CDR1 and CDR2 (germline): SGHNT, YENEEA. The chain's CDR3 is CASSPGSSGNTIYF. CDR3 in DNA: TGTGCCAGCAGCCCGGGGTCCTCTGGAAACACCATATATTTT.

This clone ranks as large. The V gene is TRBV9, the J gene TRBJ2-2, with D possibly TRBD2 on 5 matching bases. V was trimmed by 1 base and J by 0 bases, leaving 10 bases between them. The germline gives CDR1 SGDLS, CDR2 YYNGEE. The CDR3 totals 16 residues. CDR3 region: CASSVREKPNTGELFF. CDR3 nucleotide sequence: TGTGCCAGCAGCGTACGGGAAAAGCCGAACACCGGGGAGCTGTTTTTT.

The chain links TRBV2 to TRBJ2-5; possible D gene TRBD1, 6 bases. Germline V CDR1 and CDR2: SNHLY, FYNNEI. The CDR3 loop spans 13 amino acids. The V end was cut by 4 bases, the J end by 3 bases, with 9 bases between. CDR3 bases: TGTGCCAGCAGTGCGGACAGAAAAGAGACCCAGTACTTC. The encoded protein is CASSADRKETQYF.

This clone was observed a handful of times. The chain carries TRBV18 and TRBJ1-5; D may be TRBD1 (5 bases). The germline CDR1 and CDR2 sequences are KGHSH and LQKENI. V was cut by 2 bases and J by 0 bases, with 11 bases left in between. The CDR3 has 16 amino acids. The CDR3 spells CASSPFGANSNQPQHF. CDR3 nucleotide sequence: TGTGCCAGCTCACCATTTGGGGCAAATAGCAATCAGCCCCAGCATTTT.

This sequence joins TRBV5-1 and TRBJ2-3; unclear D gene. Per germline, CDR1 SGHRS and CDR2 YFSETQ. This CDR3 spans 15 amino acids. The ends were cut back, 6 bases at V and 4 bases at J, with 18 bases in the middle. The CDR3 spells CASNPGSHPSDTQYF. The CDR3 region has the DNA TGCGCCAGCAACCCCGGGTCTCACCCTTCAGATACGCAGTATTTT.

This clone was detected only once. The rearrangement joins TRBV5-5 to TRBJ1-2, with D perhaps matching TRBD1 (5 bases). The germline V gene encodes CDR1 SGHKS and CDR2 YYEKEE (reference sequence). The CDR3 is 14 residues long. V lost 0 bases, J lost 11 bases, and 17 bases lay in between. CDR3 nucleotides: TGTGCCAGCAGCTTGGGGCTGTTGTGGGGACGATACACCTTC. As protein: CASSLGLLWGRYTF.

The CDR3 loop is CASSFTTSGRAPGELFF. CDR3 nucleotides: TGTGCCAGCAGCTTTACGACTAGCGGGAGGGCCCCCGGGGAGCTGTTTTTT. This chain links TRBV11-2 with TRBJ2-2; TRBD2 agrees at 14 bases. This CDR3 contains 17 residues. V was clipped by 3 bases and J by 6 bases; unmatched bases: 6. CDR1 is SGHAT, CDR2 FQNNGV, per germline.

The CDR3 DNA is TGTGCCAGGGTTTCACCCCTCCACTTT. As protein: CARVSPLHF. V and J are TRBV7-9 and TRBJ1-6; the D is unclear. Germline-derived CDR1 and CDR2 are SEHNR and FQNEAQ (reference sequence). This CDR3 region has 9 residues. The V gene lost 9 bases and the J gene lost 9 bases, with 3 bases spanning the gap.

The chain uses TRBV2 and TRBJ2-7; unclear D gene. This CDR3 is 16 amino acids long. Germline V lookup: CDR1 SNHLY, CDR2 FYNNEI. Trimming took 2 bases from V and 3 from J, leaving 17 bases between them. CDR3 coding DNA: TGTGCCAGCAGTGAAATTTCGGCCTTCGACGACTACGAGCAGTACTTC. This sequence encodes CASSEISAFDDYEQYF.

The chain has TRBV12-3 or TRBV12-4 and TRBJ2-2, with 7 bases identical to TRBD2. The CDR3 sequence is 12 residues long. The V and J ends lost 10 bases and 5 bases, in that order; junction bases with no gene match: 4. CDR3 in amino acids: CATGGRTGELFF. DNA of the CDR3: TGTGCCACCGGGGGGAGAACCGGGGAGCTGTTTTTT.

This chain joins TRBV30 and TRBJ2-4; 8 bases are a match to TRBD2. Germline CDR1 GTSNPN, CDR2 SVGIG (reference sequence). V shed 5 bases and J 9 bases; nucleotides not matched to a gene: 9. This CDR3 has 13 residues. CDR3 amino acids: CAWSGGGPGIQYF. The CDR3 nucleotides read TGTGCCTGGTCCGGGGGGGGGCCCGGCATTCAGTACTTC.

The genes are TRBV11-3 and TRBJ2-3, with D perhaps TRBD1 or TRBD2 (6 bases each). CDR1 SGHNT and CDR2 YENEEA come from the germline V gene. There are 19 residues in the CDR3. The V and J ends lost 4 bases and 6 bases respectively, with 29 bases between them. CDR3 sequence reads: CASSSEGVWGRRGSDTQYF. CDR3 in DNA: TGTGCCAGCAGCTCCGAGGGGGTTTGGGGGAGGCGAGGGTCGGATACGCAGTATTTT.